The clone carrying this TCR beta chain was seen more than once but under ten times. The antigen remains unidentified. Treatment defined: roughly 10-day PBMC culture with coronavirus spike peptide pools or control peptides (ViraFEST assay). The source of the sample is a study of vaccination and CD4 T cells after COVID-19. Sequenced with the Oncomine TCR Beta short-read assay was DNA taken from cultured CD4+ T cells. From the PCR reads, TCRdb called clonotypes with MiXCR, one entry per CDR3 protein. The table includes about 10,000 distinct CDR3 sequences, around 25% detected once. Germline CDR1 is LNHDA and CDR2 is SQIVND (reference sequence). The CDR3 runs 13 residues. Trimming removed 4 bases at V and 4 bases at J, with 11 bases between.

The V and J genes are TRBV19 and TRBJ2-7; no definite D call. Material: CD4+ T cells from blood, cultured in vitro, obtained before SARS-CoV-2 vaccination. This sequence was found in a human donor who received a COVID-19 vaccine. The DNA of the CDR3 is TGTGCCAGTAGTAGCGCGTTCGGGTACGAGCAGTACTTC. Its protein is CASSSAFGYEQYF.